This T cell receptor (beta chain) emerged from a study of T cell responses to AZD1222 COVID-19 vaccine (dated by TCRdb to the early 2020s). With respect to the entire study: Because spike-specific TCR depth and breadth did not differ between the two schedules, AZD1222 recipients who got a second dose at roughly 4 weeks were pooled with those who got a second dose at roughly 12 weeks. TCR sequencing was performed for roughly 250 trial participants, of whom some 200 were given two doses of AZD1222 and around 25 were given two doses of MenACWY control vaccine. Trial participants were enrolled by age into subgroups of 18-55, 56-69 and 70-plus years, and around 150, 29 and 61 TCR-sequenced participants, respectively, were included in these subgroups. Points the paper makes about the study in general: Epitopes outside the regions mutated in the B.1.351 and B.1.1.7 variants were reportedly recognized by nearly half of the unique spike-specific TCRs. In the small 56-69-year group, the increase in depth fell short of significance, most likely because of low power. CD4 TCRs associated with the vaccine covered the entire spike protein, and the dominant responses were in regions 160-218 and 743-854. No day 14 peak-response samples were available, so repertoires were characterized only after the peak T cell response. Participants were mostly white British and included more females than males, and it was suggested by the authors that clonal diversity may have been underestimated. Conclusions about previously exposed vaccinees are limited because only a handful of AZD1222 recipients were SARS-CoV-2 seropositive at baseline. After two AZD1222 doses, spike-specific TCR breadth and depth were significantly higher than at day 0 and than in MenACWY recipients.

Reading the label with the study, this specimen's time point is: baseline before first vaccination. Vaccinee samples came from UK trials COV001 and COV002, including a single-blind randomized controlled phase 2/3 trial of AZD1222 (ChAdOx1 nCoV-19) in healthy adults. Trial participant PBMC samples were collected at day 0 and day 28 after the second dose for TCRbeta chain sequencing. The CDR3 regions of human TCRbeta chains were analyzed by immunosequencing. On the authors' methods: TCRs in the repertoires were matched against a reference library of SARS-CoV-2-specific TCRs that had been generated with the MIRA antigen-specificity platform. Breadth was defined as the fraction of unique TCRs that were SARS-CoV-2-associated, and depth was defined as the fraction of total T cells that were SARS-CoV-2-associated. Using the MIRA data, each spike-specific TCR was assigned both to the spike region to which the TCR was reactive and to a CD4 or CD8 class. Log10-transformed breadth and depth values were compared by one-way ANOVA with Sidak's multiple comparisons tests. TCRdb retrieved this table from immuneACCESS and kept in-frame rearrangements only. Not all clones are present; in checked studies, unresolved V genes account for under half, and no reason is known for the remainder. V, J and clone size derive from that table, while D and trimming were established from the DNA sequence. The sample data list approximately 100,000 clones, and roughly nine tenths of these were observed just once. The top ten hold 0.95% to 1.5% of the sample.

Clipping removes 0 bases from V and 2 bases from J, with 4 as the unmatched junction base count. The germline V gene provides CDR1 LGHNA and CDR2 YNFKEQ. Taken from cysteine to phenylalanine, the CDR3 has 18 residues. Only CDR3 DNA is held: 54 bases, read in frame from base 1. Concerning this clone: It lacks a known antigen. No base qualities exist here, and no much larger clone lies one base off it.

The receptor chain draws on TRBV4-2 and TRBJ2-3; the central 14 bases match TRBD2. This clonotype was sampled from an adult in good health. The sample here was peripheral blood, taken on day 0 of AZD1222 vaccination. The sequenced DNA is TGTGCCAGCAGCCAAGAGGGACTAGCGGGGGTCACCACAGATACGCAGTATTTT. Its amino acids are CASSQEGLAGVTTDTQYF.